This T cell receptor beta chain was profiled in a study of blood T cell repertoires in COVID-19. The wider study: Samples came from the United States, Italy and Spain, spanning acute and convalescent COVID-19.

Per the study methods: Estimation of nucleated cell counts relied on the amplification of reference gene primers. TCRdb keeps only in-frame clones here, not all; method: immunoSEQ multiplex PCR. V, J and clone size are those of that table, while D and trimming were read from the DNA. The sample lists around 330,000 clones; roughly 90% were seen once. V was trimmed by 5 bases and J by 3 bases, leaving 14 bases between them. The CDR3 consists of 15 residues. CDR1 SGHDN and CDR2 FVKESK come from the germline V gene. What was sequenced was PBMCs or T cells enriched from blood (not recorded which). The chain employs TRBV14 and TRBJ2-1, with a possible D match to TRBD2 (6 bases). The source of this sequence is a woman aged 40-49 years who had recovered from COVID-19. For the CDR3, the DNA is TGTGCCAGCAGCACGGGGGAGGCACTCTACAATGAGCAGTTCTTC. Translation: CASSTGEALYNEQFF.